This section outlines one TCR beta chain sequence together with its context. Its antigen is unknown. This sample was included in a study of beta chain features in type 1 diabetes. Notes on the study in general: Whether HLA type affects TCRB rearrangement stayed undetermined in the present work. A closer apparent resemblance between naive, central memory and Treg TCRB repertoires was seen in patients than in healthy donors. When Type 1 diabetes patients were examined, their TCRB CDR3s proved moderately but significantly shorter in all four CD4+ subsets.

Germline CDR1 reads SGHRS; CDR2 reads YFSETQ. The CDR3 totals 14 residues. Trimming removed 2 bases from V and 3 bases from J, with 10 bases in between. Expressed TCRB transcripts were sequenced because the isolated RNA had all been reverse transcribed beforehand. TCRdb's copy holds only in-frame clones and misses some; the assay was immunoSEQ multiplex PCR. The sample consists of around 130,000 clones, around 9% of them appearing once. Donors contributed one heparinised blood draw apiece, averaging about 116 mL. Each of the CD4+ naive, central memory, regulatory and stem cell-like memory populations was sorted via CD45RO/CCR7/CD25/CD127/CD95/CD27.

The sequence was collected from a man aged 25-45 years with type 1 diabetes. The specimen sequenced was central memory CD4+ T cells from blood. The rearrangement joins TRBV5-1 to TRBJ2-3; D uncertain. The CDR3 region is CASSLGAETDTQYF. Here the CDR3 DNA reads TGCGCCAGCAGCTTAGGAGCAGAGACAGATACGCAGTATTTT.